The 32 T cell receptor beta chains below all came from one sample that was sequenced in a study of OX40 agonist ivuxolimab in advanced cancers. The protocol was immunoSEQ multiplex PCR, while the TCRdb copy is restricted to in-frame clones and leaves out a portion. The sample lists 49,000 or so clones, roughly nine tenths occurring once. The specimen comprised CD4+ or CD8+ T cells sorted from blood, sampled in a trial of the OX40 agonist ivuxolimab. These receptors all stem from an adult with an advanced solid tumor such as melanoma, head and neck, liver or kidney cancer.

The chain joins TRBV7-9 to TRBJ2-3, with a possible D match to TRBD2 (5 bases). Looked up from germline, CDR1 is SEHNR and CDR2 is FQNEAQ (reference sequence). V dropped 2 bases and J dropped 7 bases, with 13 bases sitting between them. The CDR3 covers 14 residues. The CDR3 sequence: CASSLYSETNTQYF. CDR3 nucleotide sequence: TGTGCCAGCAGCTTATATTCTGAGACTAATACGCAGTATTTT. The whole variable domain, filled in from reference TRBV7-9 and TRBJ2-3, reads DTGVSQNPRHKITKRGQNVTFRCDPISEHNRLYWYRQTLGQGPEFLTYFQNEAQLEKSRLLSDRFSAERPKGSFSTLEIQRTEQGDSAMYLCASSLYSETNTQYFGPGTRLTVL.

This clone came up a few times. The CDR3, as DNA: TGTGCCAGCAGTAGCACAGATACGCAGTATTTT. The encoded protein is CASSSTDTQYF. The chain has TRBV27 and TRBJ2-3; D gene uncertain. The V end lost 5 bases, the J end lost 0 bases, and 0 bases lay between the germline ends. Germline V lookup: CDR1 MNHEY, CDR2 SMNVEV (reference sequence). The CDR3 consists of 11 residues.

The J gene is TRBJ2-3, the V gene TRBV10-3, with 14 bases fitting TRBD2. The CDR3 has 14 amino acids. Germline-derived CDR1 and CDR2 are ENHRY and SYGVKD. The trim removed 4 bases at V and 6 bases at J, leaving 0 bases unmatched. The CDR3, as DNA: TGTGCCATCAGTGGACTAGCGGGGGGGGATACGCAGTATTTT. This encodes CAISGLAGGDTQYF.

The V call is TRBV5-5, the J call TRBJ1-6; tentatively, D is TRBD1 (6 bases). Germline V gene lookup returns CDR1 SGHKS and CDR2 YYEKEE (reference sequence). With 3 bases removed from V and 5 bases from J, the gap between germline ends came to 9 bases. There are 14 residues in the CDR3. CDR3 bases: TGTGCCAGCAGCTCCGGGACAAATAATTCACCCCTCCACTTT. Protein sequence: CASSSGTNNSPLHF.

The chain joins TRBV6-5 to TRBJ1-1; 8 bases fit TRBD1. Looked up from germline, CDR1 is MNHEY and CDR2 is SVGAGI. V was pared by 4 bases and J by 1 base, with 2 bases of the junction left unmatched. The CDR3 sequence is 14 residues long. The CDR3 region has the DNA TGTGCCAGCAGTTGGGGGACAGGGAACACTGAAGCTTTCTTT. Protein sequence: CASSWGTGNTEAFF.

This clone was detected a few times. CDR3 nucleotide sequence: TGTGCCAGCAGTGGGTCTCCCGCCTATGGCTACACCTTC. Protein sequence: CASSGSPAYGYTF. V and J are TRBV2 and TRBJ1-2, with no clear D. V lost 4 bases to trimming and J lost 4 bases, with 10 bases between them. This CDR3 comprises 13 residues. Germline assignment: CDR1 SNHLY and CDR2 FYNNEI.

The chain recombines TRBV4-1 with TRBJ2-7, with D uncertain. The CDR3 consists of 13 residues. The V and J ends lost 1 base and 6 bases respectively, with 10 bases between them. CDR1 is MGHRA and CDR2 is YSYEKL in the germline V gene. The CDR3 loop reads CASSQARTSEQYF. The CDR3, as DNA: TGCGCCAGCAGCCAAGCGAGGACGTCCGAGCAGTACTTC.

The rearrangement joins TRBV4-1 to TRBJ2-7; perhaps D is TRBD1 or TRBD2 (5 bases each). The germline V gene encodes CDR1 MGHRA and CDR2 YSYEKL. This CDR3 contains 15 residues. V was shortened by 6 bases and J by 3 bases, with 18 bases between the two germline ends. The CDR3 loop reads CASSPGGTGIYEQYF. The CDR3 bases are TGCGCCAGCAGTCCAGGAGGCACAGGCATCTACGAGCAGTACTTC.

The rearrangement uses TRBV10-3 and TRBJ2-5, with D perhaps TRBD2 (5 bases). Per germline, CDR1 ENHRY and CDR2 SYGVKD. The CDR3 runs to 12 residues. Trimming removed 8 bases from V and 1 base from J, with 8 bases in between. This CDR3 is CAIGGSQETQYF. The CDR3 DNA follows: TGTGCCATCGGAGGCTCCCAAGAGACCCAGTACTTC.

The chain has TRBV29-1 and TRBJ1-2; D gene ambiguous. V was trimmed by 0 bases and J by 5 bases, leaving 10 bases between them. Germline V CDR1 and CDR2: SQVTM, ANQGSEA. The CDR3 is made up of 13 amino acids. CDR3 DNA: TGCAGCGTTGAAGATGAGTGGGGTTATGGCTACACCTTC. It specifies CSVEDEWGYGYTF.

J is TRBJ1-1 and V is TRBV6-5; no clear D. V was shortened by 6 bases and J by 1 base, with 9 bases between the two germline ends. Germline assignment: CDR1 MNHEY and CDR2 SVGAGI. The CDR3 is made up of 13 amino acids. In DNA, the CDR3 is TGTGCCAGCAGCCTCCAGAGGAACACTGAAGCTTTCTTT. It yields the protein CASSLQRNTEAFF.

This clone came up once. The chain is built from TRBV12-5 and TRBJ1-2, with a tentative D call TRBD1 (5 bases). CDR1 is LGHNT, CDR2 FRNRAP, per germline. There are 18 residues in the CDR3. V lost 3 bases to trimming and J lost 0 bases, with 20 bases between them. DNA for the CDR3: TGTGCTAGTGGTTTTGACGGAGGAACGGGACCGACTAACTATGGCTACACCTTC. This encodes CASGFDGGTGPTNYGYTF.

The chain combines TRBV10-3 with TRBJ2-5, with D perhaps assigned TRBD1 or TRBD2 (5 bases each). The last part of the DNA fits TRBJ2-7 better; the J call may be wrong. The CDR3 totals 12 residues. Looked up from germline, CDR1 is ENHRY and CDR2 is SYGVKD. The CDR3 DNA follows: TGTGCCACGAGAGGGGAACATTACGAGCAGTACTTC. Protein: CATRGEHYEQYF.

The CDR3, as DNA: TGTGCCAGCAGCTTAGTGGATGGGGACACTGAAGCTTTCTTT. Amino acids: CASSLVDGDTEAFF. This chain joins TRBV7-8 and TRBJ1-1; D ambiguous. CDR1 is SGHVS and CDR2 is FQNEAQ in the germline V gene. Between the trimmed V and J ends, which lost 1 base and 3 bases, there was a span of 9 bases. This CDR3 region has 14 residues.

The chain couples TRBV9 to TRBJ2-3, with D possibly being TRBD1 or TRBD2 (5 bases each). The CDR3 spans 14 residues. V shed 5 bases and J shed 8 bases, with 18 bases lying between them. Germline loops: CDR1 SGDLS, CDR2 YYNGEE. In nucleotides, the CDR3 is TGTGCCAGCAGTCCCGTCCGAGGGGATGGTACGCAGTATTTT. Its translation is CASSPVRGDGTQYF.

The V gene is TRBV29-1, the J gene TRBJ2-7; D assignment may be TRBD1 or TRBD2 (7 bases each). V lost 6 bases to trimming and J lost 6 bases, with 21 bases between them. CDR1 is SQVTM, CDR2 ANQGSEA, per germline. This CDR3 has 14 amino acids. CDR3 loop: CSVLGGRGLSEQYF. The CDR3 DNA sequence: TGCAGCGTCCTGGGGGGGAGGGGGCTCTCCGAGCAGTACTTC.

About this clone: Relative to the germline gene, one junction end is altered; a read error may explain this. The J gene is TRBJ2-2, the V gene TRBV7-7, with D tentatively TRBD1 (5 bases). Per germline, CDR1 SSHAT and CDR2 FNYEAQ (reference sequence). This CDR3 is 17 amino acids long. In DNA form, the CDR3 reads TGTGCTAGCAGCTTAGGTGCAGGGCGGACGAACACCGGGGAGCTGTTTTTT. As protein: CASSLGAGRTNTGELFF.

The V call is TRBV5-4, the J call TRBJ2-1; perhaps TRBD1 as D (6 bases). The CDR3 has 15 amino acids. The germline CDR1 and CDR2 sequences are SGHNT and YYREEE (reference sequence). V shed 4 bases and J shed 5 bases, with 16 bases lying between them. As DNA, the CDR3 is TGTGCCAGCAGCAACCGGGACACCCTAAACAATGAGCAGTTCTTC. This encodes CASSNRDTLNNEQFF.

V gene TRBV6-1 combines with J gene TRBJ1-5, with a weak D call TRBD1 (6 bases). Germline V gives CDR1 MNHNS, CDR2 SASEGT. V gave up 2 bases and J gave up 6 bases, with 14 bases separating them. The CDR3 sequence is 15 residues long. The CDR3 DNA follows: TGTGCCAGCAGTGAATATCGGGGGCCCAGTCAGCCCCAGCATTTT. It codes for CASSEYRGPSQPQHF.

The chain links TRBV2 to TRBJ1-4, with no clear D. CDR1 SNHLY and CDR2 FYNNEI come from the germline V gene. V dropped 6 bases and J dropped 7 bases, with 18 bases sitting between them. This CDR3 has 15 residues. The CDR3 is CASRLQWAGGEKLFF. The CDR3 bases are TGTGCCAGCAGGCTACAGTGGGCCGGAGGTGAAAAACTGTTTTTT.

The V gene is TRBV27, the J gene TRBJ2-7; 8 bases are a match to TRBD1. This CDR3 is 16 amino acids long. CDR1 and CDR2 from the germline V gene are MNHEY and SMNVEV (reference sequence). J lost 1 base, V lost 4 bases, and 9 bases had no gene match. The CDR3 is CASSSRQGSKSYEQYF. As DNA, the CDR3 is TGTGCCAGCAGTTCGAGACAGGGGTCCAAATCCTACGAGCAGTACTTC.

V gene TRBV5-1 combines with J gene TRBJ1-1, with a possible D match to TRBD1 (5 bases). Germline CDR1 is SGHRS and CDR2 is YFSETQ. Between the trimmed V and J ends, which lost 0 bases and 4 bases, there was a span of 7 bases. The CDR3 runs 13 residues. The CDR3 sequence is CASSLGGGTEAFF. For the CDR3, the DNA is TGCGCCAGCAGCTTGGGCGGGGGCACTGAAGCTTTCTTT.

The V and J genes are TRBV29-1 and TRBJ2-3; 9 nucleotides agree with TRBD2. This CDR3 has 14 amino acids. The trim removed 3 bases at V and 2 bases at J, leaving 3 bases unmatched. Germline values: CDR1 SQVTM, CDR2 ANQGSEA. The CDR3 nucleotides read TGCAGCGTTGAGAGCGGGAGGTTCACAGATACGCAGTATTTT. Translating gives CSVESGRFTDTQYF.

The gene calls are TRBV19 and TRBJ2-7; possibly TRBD2 for D (5 bases). V was cut by 9 bases and J by 6 bases, with 15 bases left in between. Germline lookup yields CDR1 LNHDA and CDR2 SQIVND (reference sequence). The CDR3 runs to 12 residues. Here the CDR3 DNA reads TGTGCCAGCCCAGAGGAGGCCCTCGAGCAGTACTTC. The encoded protein is CASPEEALEQYF.

The chain couples TRBV28 to TRBJ2-7; D may be TRBD2 (6 bases). The CDR3 totals 14 residues. CDR1 MDHEN and CDR2 SYDVKM come from the germline V gene. Trimming pared 7 bases from V and 4 bases from J, leaving 17 bases between. The CDR3 DNA sequence: TGTGCCAGCAAGAGTACGGGGGAGACGTACGAGCAGTACTTC. This encodes CASKSTGETYEQYF. Combining the CDR3 with reference TRBV28 and TRBJ2-7 gives the whole variable domain DVKVTQSSRYLVKRTGEKVFLECVQDMDHENMFWYRQDPGLGLRLIYFSYDVKMKEKGDIPEGYSVSREKKERFSLILESASTNQTSMYLCASKSTGETYEQYFGPGTRLTVT.

The rearrangement links TRBV11-2 to TRBJ1-2; D not resolved. V lost 1 base and J lost 3, with 9 bases in between. CDR3 length equals 14 residues. Germline V lookup: CDR1 SGHAT, CDR2 FQNNGV. CDR3 nucleotide sequence: TGTGCCAGCAGCTTAGGCGCGGGATACTATGGCTACACCTTC. As protein: CASSLGAGYYGYTF.

The DNA for the CDR3 is TGTGCCTGGAGTAGGGCCGGAGCTGAGCTGTTTTTT. Translating it yields CAWSRAGAELFF. V and J are TRBV30 and TRBJ2-2; D gene uncertain. Germline values: CDR1 GTSNPN, CDR2 SVGIG (reference sequence). The CDR3 runs 12 residues. The ends were cut back, 2 bases at V and 11 bases at J, with 12 bases in the middle.

The chain is built from TRBV7-2 and TRBJ1-2, with a weak D call TRBD1 (5 bases). The V gene's germline CDR1 is SGHTA and CDR2 FQGNSA. V was pared by 1 base and J by 2 bases, with 11 bases between. This CDR3 has 15 amino acids. CDR3 sequence (DNA): TGTGCCAGCAGCTTAGTTGCAGGGACGAACTATGGCTACACCTTC. Protein sequence: CASSLVAGTNYGYTF.

The chain links TRBV2 to TRBJ2-1; D may correspond to TRBD1 or TRBD2 (5 bases each). This CDR3 region has 12 residues. Trimming shortened V by 6 bases and J by 14 bases, and 17 bases separated the two germline ends. Looked up from germline, CDR1 is SNHLY and CDR2 is FYNNEI. CDR3 amino acids: CASRPSGARKFF. CDR3 sequence (DNA): TGTGCCAGCAGGCCTTCCGGGGCTAGGAAGTTCTTC.

The chain is built from TRBV29-1 and TRBJ2-1; 9 bases fit TRBD2. The CDR3 totals 13 residues. V gave up 7 bases and J gave up 7 bases; unmatched junction bases: 8. Germline V gives CDR1 SQVTM, CDR2 ANQGSEA. The CDR3: CSASGGGANEQFF. CDR3 nucleotide sequence: TGCAGCGCCAGTGGCGGGGGGGCAAATGAGCAGTTCTTC.

V gene TRBV9 combines with J gene TRBJ2-1, with 12 bases identical to TRBD2. This CDR3 has 15 amino acids. Trimming at V came to 0 bases and at J to 7 bases, leaving 2 bases not matched to a gene. Germline assignment: CDR1 SGDLS and CDR2 YYNGEE. The CDR3 DNA reads TGTGCCAGCAGCGTAGGGACTAGCGGGGTGAATGAGCAGTTCTTC. Translating it yields CASSVGTSGVNEQFF.

The chain has TRBV7-2 and TRBJ1-1; D is unclear. V was clipped by 1 base and J by 1 base, with 10 bases between them. CDR3 length equals 15 residues. CDR1 is SGHTA and CDR2 is FQGNSA in the germline V gene. The CDR3 DNA is TGTGCCAGCAGCTTAGTCGGAGCCTCGAACACTGAAGCTTTCTTT. This translates into CASSLVGASNTEAFF.